This is a list of T cell receptor beta chains from one sample in a study of control samples from healthy donors and cancer patients. Sequencing was performed with immunoSEQ multiplex PCR; in TCRdb, only in-frame clones are kept and a portion is missing. Altogether about 59,000 clones are present, more than 70% being singletons, with the ten largest covering roughly 13%. Input material: PBMCs. Receptor source: a woman aged 60-70 years with lung cancer. Both conserved end residues are trimmed from each CDR3. Rows give clone size only sometimes, using once, few, many, or a class for an expanded clone.

j_gene: TRBJ2-2; abundance: .; v_gene: TRBV2; CDR3aa: ASTQWRVTGELF
j_gene: TRBJ2-1; abundance: .; v_gene: TRBV12-3/TRBV12-4; CDR3aa: ASSPGTGISEF
j_gene: TRBJ2-1; abundance: .; v_gene: TRBV28; CDR3aa: ASSLTQGPYNEQF
j_gene: TRBJ2-2; abundance: .; v_gene: TRBV7-8; CDR3aa: ASSRQAVYTGELF
j_gene: TRBJ2-5; abundance: .; v_gene: TRBV7-2; CDR3aa: ASSLDAGWGQETQY
j_gene: TRBJ2-6; abundance: once; v_gene: TRBV5-1; CDR3aa: ASSFGGTDFSGANVLT
j_gene: TRBJ2-1; abundance: .; v_gene: TRBV2; CDR3aa: ASSTGLPTLNEQF
j_gene: TRBJ2-5; abundance: .; v_gene: TRBV5-1; CDR3aa: ASSFSGGSQETQY
j_gene: TRBJ2-7; abundance: .; v_gene: TRBV28; CDR3aa: ASSPPGLAGEGQY
j_gene: TRBJ1-2; abundance: .; v_gene: TRBV25-1; CDR3aa: ASSASDRIYGYT
j_gene: TRBJ1-6; abundance: .; v_gene: TRBV2; CDR3aa: ASSEALGGGGSPLH
j_gene: TRBJ1-5; abundance: .; v_gene: TRBV19; CDR3aa: ASSIPGQPQH
j_gene: TRBJ2-5; abundance: .; v_gene: TRBV5-4; CDR3aa: ASSSGGQQETQY
j_gene: TRBJ1-5; abundance: .; v_gene: TRBV25-1; CDR3aa: ASSHGLDNQPQH
j_gene: TRBJ2-2; abundance: .; v_gene: TRBV25-1; CDR3aa: ASSVGGLANTGELF
j_gene: TRBJ2-2; abundance: medium-sized; v_gene: TRBV7-8; CDR3aa: ATSQGPNTGELF
j_gene: TRBJ1-1; abundance: .; v_gene: TRBV3-1/TRBV3-2; CDR3aa: ASSQETGAEAF
j_gene: TRBJ2-1; abundance: .; v_gene: TRBV3-1/TRBV3-2; CDR3aa: ASSRLTGLYNEQF
j_gene: TRBJ2-2; abundance: .; v_gene: TRBV10-2; CDR3aa: ASSGDTGELF
j_gene: TRBJ2-7; abundance: .; v_gene: TRBV19; CDR3aa: ATHQAGERNEQY
j_gene: TRBJ2-7; abundance: .; v_gene: TRBV19; CDR3aa: ASSAPGQSSYEQY
j_gene: TRBJ2-7; abundance: .; v_gene: TRBV2; CDR3aa: ASSDGTHGVVVEQY
j_gene: TRBJ1-2; abundance: .; v_gene: TRBV2; CDR3aa: ASRTFISGDQKGYT
j_gene: TRBJ2-7; abundance: .; v_gene: TRBV18; CDR3aa: ASSLLQASYEQY
j_gene: TRBJ1-1; abundance: .; v_gene: TRBV28; CDR3aa: ASSFEWPQKNTEAF
j_gene: TRBJ2-1; abundance: .; v_gene: TRBV19; CDR3aa: ASSNTGQHNEQF
j_gene: TRBJ2-7; abundance: .; v_gene: TRBV2; CDR3aa: ASGPWAGTYEQY
j_gene: TRBJ1-3; abundance: .; v_gene: TRBV7-8; CDR3aa: ASSPSGNTIY
j_gene: TRBJ1-5; abundance: .; v_gene: TRBV18; CDR3aa: ASSPGSGAIQPQH
j_gene: TRBJ2-1; abundance: .; v_gene: TRBV7-3; CDR3aa: ASSLTGGNSEQF